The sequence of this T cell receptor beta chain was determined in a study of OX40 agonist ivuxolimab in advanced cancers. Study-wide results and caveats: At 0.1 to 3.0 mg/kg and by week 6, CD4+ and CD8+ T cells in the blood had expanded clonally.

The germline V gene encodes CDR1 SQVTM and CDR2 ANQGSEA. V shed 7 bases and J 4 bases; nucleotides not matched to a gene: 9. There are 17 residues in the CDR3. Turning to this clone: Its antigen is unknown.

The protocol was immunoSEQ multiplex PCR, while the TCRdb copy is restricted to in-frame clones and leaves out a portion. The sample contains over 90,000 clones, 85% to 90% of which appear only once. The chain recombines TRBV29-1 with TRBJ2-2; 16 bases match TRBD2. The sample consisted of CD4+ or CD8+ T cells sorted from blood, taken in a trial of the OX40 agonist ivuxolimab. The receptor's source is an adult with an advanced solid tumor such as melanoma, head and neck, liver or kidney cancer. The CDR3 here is CSASGTSGRGITGELFF. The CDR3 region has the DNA TGCAGCGCTTCAGGGACTAGCGGGAGGGGAATCACCGGGGAGCTGTTTTTT.